This T cell receptor beta chain appears in the sequencing data of a study of OX40 agonist ivuxolimab in advanced cancers. About the full investigation: Ivuxolimab was an agonistic, fully human IgG2 monoclonal antibody directed against OX40 (CD134), a costimulatory receptor. The purpose of peripheral TCRbeta sequencing was to test whether ivuxolimab changed TCR sequence diversity and led to clonal T-cell expansion. Intravenous ivuxolimab was administered to patients every 2 weeks at six dose levels: 0.01, 0.1, 0.3, 1.5, 3 and 10 mg/kg. Of the approximately 50 dose-escalation patients, hepatocellular carcinoma was present in around 20, melanoma in around 15, renal cell carcinoma in 9 and head and neck cancer in 9. Partial responses occurred in three dose-escalation patients, of whom one had hepatocellular carcinoma and two had cutaneous melanoma. The paper reports the monotherapy dose-escalation portion (N ≈ 50 patients) of the phase I ivuxolimab trial. The dose-escalation cohort was roughly 83% male with a mean age of around 62 years, ranging from roughly 20 to 80. Prior anti-PD-1, anti-PD-L1 or anti-CTLA-4 therapy was permitted, and checkpoint inhibitors had been received by 40% to 50% of dose-escalation patients.

Broad study findings and their caveats: In the 0.1-3.0 mg/kg groups, partial responders were among the patients with the lowest normalized peripheral clonal expansion, particularly in CD8+ T cells. Low levels of normalized T-cell clonal expansion were also shown by some nonresponding patients. Antigen specificity was not determined for the clonally expanded peripheral T cells. Clonal expansion of both CD4+ and CD8+ blood T cells was observed from baseline to week 6 at doses 0.1 to 3.0 mg/kg. After ivuxolimab, CD8+ T cells had more expanded clones than CD4+ T cells on average.

Patients with autoimmune disease history or receiving systemic immunosuppression were excluded from the trial. Peripheral blood for TCR sequencing was drawn from every dose cohort at baseline, at cycle 4 day 1 and at cycle 7 day 1. The samples were drawn from a first-in-human, open-label, multicenter phase I dose-escalation trial of ivuxolimab. Adults with locally advanced or metastatic melanoma, renal cell carcinoma, hepatocellular carcinoma or head and neck squamous cell carcinoma were enrolled in the trial. Before TCR sequencing, CD4+ T cells and CD8+ T cells were sorted from peripheral blood as separate populations. For sequencing of the TCRbeta CDR3 region, genomic DNA was extracted from the sorted cells. The immunoSEQ Assay was used to sequence the TCRbeta CDR3 regions. The clones in this table, taken by TCRdb from immuneACCESS, are in-frame only. Not every clone is retained; where verified, under half of the shortfall comes from an unresolved V gene, and the cause of the rest is unknown. For this sample there are roughly 48,000 clones; 85% appear just once. The top ten constitute about 10% of the sample.

The CDR3 sequence holds 12 residues, the cysteine and phenylalanine included. Only CDR3 DNA is held: 36 bases, read in frame from base 1. Relative to germline, V is 8 bases shorter and J is 11 bases shorter, with 21 bases between their ends. CDR1 is given as GTSNPN and CDR2 as SVGIG, both from the germline V gene (reference sequence). As to this clone: It has no known antigen specificity. No base-level quality is on record; no much larger clone is a single base apart.

The chain uses TRBV30 and TRBJ1-1; a weak D assignment points to TRBD1 (5 bases agree). This clonotype was sampled from an adult with an advanced solid tumor such as melanoma, head and neck, liver or kidney cancer. Sample: CD4+ or CD8+ T cells sorted from blood, taken in a trial of the OX40 agonist ivuxolimab. The DNA reads TGTGCCGGGATGGGACGAGCCTCTGGGGCTTTCTTT. Its product reads: CAGMGRASGAFF.